Listed below are T cell receptor beta chains from one sample, sequenced in a study of cytomegalovirus exposure and HLA in healthy donors. Only in-frame clones appear in the TCRdb table, and some are missing; sequencing was by immunoSEQ multiplex PCR. The table records 120,000 to 150,000 clones, approximately 80% of them present only once. Sequencing was done on a sample of PBMCs. The receptors stem from a male donor in good health and CMV-seronegative. Both conserved end residues are part of each CDR3. The D gene is left open where the match is weak.

d_gene	v_gene	j_gene	CDR3aa
-	TRBV12-1	TRBJ2-7	CASSFLRRSSYEQYF
-	TRBV5-1	TRBJ2-3	CASEGGLSDTQYF
-	TRBV6-4	TRBJ1-1	CASRDSSRNTEAFF
TRBD2	TRBV7-9	TRBJ2-3	CASSVGGETQYF
TRBD1	TRBV7-6	TRBJ2-7	CASSLNPGTGIYEQYF
TRBD1	TRBV10-3	TRBJ1-2	CAISEGTGPPAEDGYTF
-	TRBV19	TRBJ2-3	CASNGLIGRQYF
-	TRBV6-4	TRBJ1-1	CASREQASGTEAFF
-	TRBV5-1	TRBJ2-3	CASSFLQGKGTDTQYF
-	TRBV13	TRBJ1-1	CASSPSRRGAFF
TRBD2	TRBV7-4	TRBJ2-2	CASSLGTSGVGELFF
TRBD2	TRBV9	TRBJ2-5	CASSASGGVQETQYF
-	TRBV7-3	TRBJ1-1	CASSLREDTEAFF
-	TRBV2	TRBJ1-1	CASSPYPRGAEAFF